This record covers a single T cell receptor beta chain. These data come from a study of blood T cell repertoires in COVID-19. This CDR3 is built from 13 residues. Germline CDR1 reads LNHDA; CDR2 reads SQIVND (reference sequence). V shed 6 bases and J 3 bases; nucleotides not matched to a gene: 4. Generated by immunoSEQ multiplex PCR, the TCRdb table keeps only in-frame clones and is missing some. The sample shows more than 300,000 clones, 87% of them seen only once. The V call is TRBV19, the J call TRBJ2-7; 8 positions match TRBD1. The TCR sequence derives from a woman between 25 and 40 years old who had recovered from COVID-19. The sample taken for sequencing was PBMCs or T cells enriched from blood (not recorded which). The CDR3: CASRPTGDYEQYF. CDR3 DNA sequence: TGTGCCAGTAGACCGACAGGGGACTACGAGCAGTACTTC.